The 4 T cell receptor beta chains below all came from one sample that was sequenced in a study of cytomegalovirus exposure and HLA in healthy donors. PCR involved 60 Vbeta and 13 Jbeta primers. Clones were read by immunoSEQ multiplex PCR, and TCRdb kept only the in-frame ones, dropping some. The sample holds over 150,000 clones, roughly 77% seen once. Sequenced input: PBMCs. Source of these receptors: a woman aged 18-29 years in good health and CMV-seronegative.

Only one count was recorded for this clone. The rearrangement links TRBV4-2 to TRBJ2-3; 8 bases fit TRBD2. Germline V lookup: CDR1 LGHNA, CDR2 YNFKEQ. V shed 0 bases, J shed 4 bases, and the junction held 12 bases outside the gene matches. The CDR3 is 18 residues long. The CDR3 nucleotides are TGTGCCAGCAGCCAAGATCAAGGACTAGCATTAGATCCAGATACGCAGTATTTT. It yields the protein CASSQDQGLALDPDTQYF.

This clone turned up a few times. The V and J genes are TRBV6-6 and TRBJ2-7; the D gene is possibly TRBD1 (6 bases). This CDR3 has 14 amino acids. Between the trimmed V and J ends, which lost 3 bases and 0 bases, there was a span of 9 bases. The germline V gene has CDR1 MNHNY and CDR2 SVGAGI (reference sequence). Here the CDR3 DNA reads TGTGCCAGCAGTTATCAGGGGCGCTCCTACGAGCAGTACTTC. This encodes CASSYQGRSYEQYF.

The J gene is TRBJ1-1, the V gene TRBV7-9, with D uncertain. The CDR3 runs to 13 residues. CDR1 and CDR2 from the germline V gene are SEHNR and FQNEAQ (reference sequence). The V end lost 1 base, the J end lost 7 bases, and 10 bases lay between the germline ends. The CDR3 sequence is CASSLDGQLEAFF. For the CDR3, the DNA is TGTGCCAGCAGCTTAGATGGGCAGCTTGAAGCTTTCTTT.

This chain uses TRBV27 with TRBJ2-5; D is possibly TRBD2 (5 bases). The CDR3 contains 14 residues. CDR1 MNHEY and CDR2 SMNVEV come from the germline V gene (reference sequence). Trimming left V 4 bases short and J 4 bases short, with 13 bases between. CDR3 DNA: TGTGCCAGCAGTTCTCGAGGGCTTCGAGAGACCCAGTACTTC. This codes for CASSSRGLRETQYF.